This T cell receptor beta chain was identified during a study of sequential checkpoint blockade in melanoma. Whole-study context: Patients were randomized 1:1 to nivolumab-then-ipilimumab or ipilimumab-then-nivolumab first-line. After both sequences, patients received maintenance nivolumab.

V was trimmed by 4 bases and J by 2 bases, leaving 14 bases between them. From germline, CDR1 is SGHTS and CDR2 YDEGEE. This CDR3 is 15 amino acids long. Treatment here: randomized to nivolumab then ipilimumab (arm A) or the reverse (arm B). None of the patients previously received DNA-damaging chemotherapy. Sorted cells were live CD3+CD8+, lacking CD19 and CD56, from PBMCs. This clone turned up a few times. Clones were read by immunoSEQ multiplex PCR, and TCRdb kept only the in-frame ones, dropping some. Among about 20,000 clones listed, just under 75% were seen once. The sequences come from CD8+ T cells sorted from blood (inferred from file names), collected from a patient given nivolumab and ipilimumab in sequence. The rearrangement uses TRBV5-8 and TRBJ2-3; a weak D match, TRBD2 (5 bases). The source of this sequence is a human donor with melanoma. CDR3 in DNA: TGTGCCAGCAGCCCTGGGGAGCAGCACACAGATACGCAGTATTTT. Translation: CASSPGEQHTDTQYF.